These 27 T cell receptor beta chains were sequenced from one sample in a study of T-cell memory formation after mild COVID-19. TCRdb reprocessed the 5' RACE reads via MiXCR and lists one record per CDR3 protein. Of over 120,000 distinct CDR3 sequences detected, roughly a fifth appear once; the ten largest clones hold approximately 2.4%. Material: PBMCs or a T cell subset sorted from them (not recorded which). The receptors stem from an adult woman who had mild COVID-19 (a few samples of this study predate the infection). Cell type and time point are not known.

The chain uses TRBV12-3 or TRBV12-4 and TRBJ1-1; no firm D call. Trimming shortened V by 3 bases and J by 1 base, and 6 bases separated the two germline ends. The CDR3 is made up of 13 amino acids. For the CDR3, the DNA is TGTGCCAGCAGTTTCGGGCAGAACACTGAAGCTTTCTTT. Protein: CASSFGQNTEAFF.

This chain links TRBV6-5 with TRBJ1-1; 9 nucleotides line up with TRBD1. CDR3 size: 13 residues. CDR1 is MNHEY and CDR2 is SVGAGI in the germline V gene. V trimming: 8 bases; J trimming: 6 bases; junction bases outside the gene matches: 7. DNA for the CDR3: TGTGCCAGCCATCTTCGACAGGGGGCTGAAGCTTTCTTT. Protein: CASHLRQGAEAFF.

In its sample, this clonotype was seen a few times. The chain combines TRBV9 with TRBJ2-2, with 7 bases identical to TRBD1. The CDR3 length is 16 residues. V was clipped by 0 bases and J by 4 bases; unmatched bases: 6. CDR1 is SGDLS and CDR2 is YYNGEE in the germline V gene. CDR3 sequence reads: CASSVGAGTATGELFF. The CDR3 region has the DNA TGTGCCAGCAGCGTAGGGGCAGGGACAGCCACCGGGGAGCTGTTTTTT.

The chain is built from TRBV4-3 and TRBJ2-2, with 9 bases fitting TRBD2. The J segment lost 1 base and the V segment lost 1 base, leaving 4 bases of the junction unmatched. Looked up from germline, CDR1 is LGHNA and CDR2 is YSLEER. The CDR3 loop spans 17 amino acids. This CDR3 reads CASSQARLAENTGELFF. The CDR3 coding sequence is TGCGCCAGCAGCCAAGCGAGACTAGCGGAGAACACCGGGGAGCTGTTTTTT.

V is TRBV7-9 and J is TRBJ2-7; D might be TRBD1 (5 bases). Germline V CDR1 and CDR2: SEHNR, FQNEAQ (reference sequence). The CDR3 consists of 15 residues. Trimming stripped 5 bases from V and 5 bases from J, with 19 bases between. The CDR3 DNA reads as TGTGCCAGCAGCCCCGAATGGGCAGGGTTTCACGAGCAGTACTTC. Residues: CASSPEWAGFHEQYF.

This clonotype has ten or more counts. This chain links TRBV24-1 with TRBJ2-3; TRBD2 matches at 10 bases. CDR1 is KGHDR, CDR2 SFDVKD, per germline. Losses at the gene ends were 4 bases for V and 2 bases for J; bases not matched to a gene: 5. This CDR3 region has 16 residues. The DNA of the CDR3 is TGTGCCACCAGTGACCCTAGCGGGGGTAACACAGATACGCAGTATTTT. It specifies CATSDPSGGNTDTQYF.

This clonotype was seen only once. The chain uses TRBV27 and TRBJ1-2, with TRBD1 as a possible D gene (6 bases). Trimming took 4 bases from V and 6 from J, leaving 15 bases between them. The CDR3 has 14 amino acids. CDR1 is MNHEY, CDR2 SMNVEV, per germline (reference sequence). CDR3 amino acids: CASSSTGIYHGYTF. CDR3 nucleotide sequence: TGTGCCAGCAGTTCCACAGGGATTTACCATGGCTACACCTTC.

This clonotype turned up a few times. The chain couples TRBV4-1 to TRBJ1-1; unclear D gene. The CDR3 has 18 residues. The V and J ends lost 1 base and 7 bases respectively, with 25 bases between them. Per the germline V gene, CDR1 is MGHRA and CDR2 is YSYEKL. CDR3 loop: CASSQVIAVGRGVGEAFF. The CDR3 nucleotides read TGCGCCAGCAGCCAAGTAATAGCGGTAGGGCGCGGGGTCGGTGAAGCTTTCTTT.

This clonotype was seen more than once but under ten times. The chain carries TRBV12-3 or TRBV12-4 and TRBJ2-3; D is uncertain. Trimming pared 4 bases from V and 8 bases from J, leaving 10 bases between. The CDR3 totals 12 residues. CDR3 DNA: TGTGCCAGCAGTTGGAGCCCGGGTACGCAGTATTTT. Translation gives CASSWSPGTQYF.

The J gene is TRBJ2-3, the V gene TRBV30; possibly TRBD1 for D (6 bases). Germline V gives CDR1 GTSNPN, CDR2 SVGIG (reference sequence). The ends were cut back, 1 base at V and 1 base at J, with 12 bases in the middle. The CDR3 length is 15 residues. This CDR3 reads CAWSGRGGRTDTQYF. The CDR3 DNA follows: TGTGCCTGGAGTGGTCGAGGGGGACGCACAGATACGCAGTATTTT.

In its sample, this clonotype was seen a few times. This chain connects TRBV7-9 to TRBJ2-7; the match to TRBD1 covers 9 bases. The trim removed 5 bases at V and 4 bases at J, leaving 15 bases unmatched. This CDR3 spans 17 amino acids. CDR1 SEHNR and CDR2 FQNEAQ come from the germline V gene (reference sequence). DNA of the CDR3: TGTGCCAGCAGCCCCCGTCTCGGGACAGGGAGGGGTTACGAGCAGTACTTC. It translates to CASSPRLGTGRGYEQYF.

The genes are TRBV2 and TRBJ1-5, with 7 bases aligning to TRBD1. This CDR3 is built from 14 residues. Germline-derived CDR1 and CDR2 are SNHLY and FYNNEI. V shed 3 bases, J shed 1 base, and the junction held 0 bases outside the gene matches. This CDR3 is CASSDRGSNQPQHF. The CDR3 nucleotides read TGTGCCAGCAGTGACAGGGGGAGCAATCAGCCCCAGCATTTT.

The V and J genes are TRBV4-1 and TRBJ2-7, with TRBD2 matching 9 bases. The CDR3 is 17 amino acids. From germline, CDR1 is MGHRA and CDR2 YSYEKL. V lost 3 bases, J lost 2 bases, and 11 bases stayed unmatched. DNA for the CDR3: TGCGCCAGCAGCCACCTCCATAGCGGGGGCGAACCCTACGAGCAGTACTTC. Its protein product is CASSHLHSGGEPYEQYF.

In its sample, this clonotype was seen many times. This sequence joins TRBV12-3 or TRBV12-4 and TRBJ1-5, with 9 bases that match TRBD1. The junction had 4 bases not matched to a gene; V was cut back by 3 bases and J by 7 bases. The CDR3 runs 14 residues. The CDR3 nucleotides are TGTGCCAGCAGTTTGGGACAGGGAAGGCAGCCCCAGCATTTT. Its translation: CASSLGQGRQPQHF.

The chain carries TRBV4-1 and TRBJ2-5, with 8 positions matching TRBD2. V dropped 0 bases and J dropped 0; count of bases not matched to a gene: 9. The V gene's germline CDR1 is MGHRA and CDR2 YSYEKL. This CDR3 is 18 amino acids long. The DNA for the CDR3 is TGCGCCAGCAGCCAAGATTCCGGGAGTAGCGGGGACCAAGAGACCCAGTACTTC. As protein: CASSQDSGSSGDQETQYF.

This clonotype came up a few times. The chain uses TRBV7-9 and TRBJ1-5; D is perhaps TRBD1 (6 bases). Germline assignment: CDR1 SEHNR and CDR2 FQNEAQ (reference sequence). This CDR3 is 15 amino acids long. Trimming removed 5 bases at V and 3 bases at J, with 14 bases between. The CDR3 DNA follows: TGTGCCAGCAGCGTGGGGGGGCAGTACAATCAGCCCCAGCATTTT. It translates to CASSVGGQYNQPQHF.

This clonotype was seen more than once but under ten times. This chain links TRBV6-1 with TRBJ2-1, with TRBD2 as a possible D gene (7 bases). The V gene lost 0 bases and the J gene lost 0 bases, with 21 bases spanning the gap. CDR1 is MNHNS, CDR2 SASEGT, per germline. This CDR3 is built from 20 residues. CDR3 sequence: CASSEASGEGAGSSYNEQFF. DNA for the CDR3: TGTGCCAGCAGTGAAGCGTCAGGGGAGGGAGCGGGTAGCTCCTACAATGAGCAGTTCTTC.

This clonotype has more than one count but fewer than ten. This chain connects TRBV5-1 to TRBJ2-3; D is uncertain. Per the germline V gene, CDR1 is SGHRS and CDR2 is YFSETQ. The germline V and J ends were trimmed by 3 bases and 0 bases, with 11 bases remaining between them. The CDR3 runs 15 residues. The CDR3 DNA is TGCGCCAGCAGCTCCCTCGACCCTAGCACAGATACGCAGTATTTT. Amino acids: CASSSLDPSTDTQYF.

In its sample, this clonotype was seen a few times. The V gene is TRBV20-1, the J gene TRBJ1-2; TRBD1 might be the D (6 bases). V was shortened by 4 bases and J by 3 bases, with 9 bases between the two germline ends. From germline, CDR1 is DFQATT and CDR2 SNEGSKA (reference sequence). The CDR3 has 12 residues. The CDR3 spells CSAIQGDYGYTF. The CDR3 region has the DNA TGCAGTGCTATACAGGGAGACTATGGCTACACCTTC.

V gene TRBV5-4 combines with J gene TRBJ2-4; TRBD2 agrees at 10 bases. Trimming cost V 9 bases and J 0 bases; bases outside gene matches: 9. The CDR3 loop spans 16 amino acids. CDR1 and CDR2 from the germline V gene are SGHNT and YYREEE (reference sequence). The CDR3 loop is CATKREGTLAKNIQYF. Here the CDR3 DNA reads TGTGCCACCAAGCGGGAGGGGACTCTAGCCAAAAACATTCAGTACTTC.

This clonotype was counted only a few times. The V gene is TRBV7-2, the J gene TRBJ2-1; possibly TRBD2 for D (6 bases). V was trimmed by 2 bases and J by 6 bases, leaving 14 bases between them. This CDR3 spans 15 amino acids. Germline V lookup: CDR1 SGHTA, CDR2 FQGNSA. In DNA, the CDR3 is TGTGCCAGCAGCTTATTGCGGGGCCTCGCCAATGAGCAGTTCTTC. It codes for CASSLLRGLANEQFF. Based on the CDR3 plus reference TRBV7-2 and TRBJ2-1, the full variable domain is GAGVSQSPSNKVTEKGKDVELRCDPISGHTALYWYRQSLGQGLEFLIYFQGNSAPDKSGLPSDRFSAERTGGSVSTLTIQRTQQEDSAVYLCASSLLRGLANEQFFGPGTRLTVL.

This rearrangement joins TRBV20-1 to TRBJ1-1; D remains unclear. This CDR3 has 16 residues. Germline CDR1 and CDR2: DFQATT and SNEGSKA (reference sequence). V gave up 3 bases and J gave up 1 base, with 18 bases separating them. The CDR3 loop is CSASQAWGRRNTEAFF. The CDR3 bases are TGCAGTGCTAGTCAGGCCTGGGGAAGGCGGAACACTGAAGCTTTCTTT.

The chain uses TRBV6-2 or TRBV6-3 and TRBJ1-2; no definite D call. V was cut by 6 bases and J by 4 bases, with 12 bases left in between. Per germline, CDR1 MNHEY and CDR2 SVGEGT. The CDR3 totals 13 residues. CDR3 in DNA: TGTGCCAGCAGAAGAGACAAGACCTATGGCTACACCTTC. This translates into CASRRDKTYGYTF.

The chain links TRBV3-1 to TRBJ1-2; D uncertain. Germline loops: CDR1 LGHDT, CDR2 YNNKEL (reference sequence). CDR3 size: 13 residues. With 0 bases removed from V and 4 bases from J, the gap between germline ends came to 6 bases. The CDR3 loop is CASSQEGSYGYTF. DNA for the CDR3: TGTGCCAGCAGCCAAGAAGGCTCCTATGGCTACACCTTC.

This chain joins TRBV28 and TRBJ1-2, with D tentatively TRBD1 (5 bases). Trimming took 4 bases from V and 9 from J, leaving 18 bases between them. Germline CDR1 reads MDHEN; CDR2 reads SYDVKM. The CDR3 consists of 14 residues. Written as DNA, the CDR3 is TGTGCCAGCAGTTCTGGCCTCCAGGGCCCAAGCTACACCTTC. Protein: CASSSGLQGPSYTF.

V and J are TRBV20-1 and TRBJ1-4; TRBD1 aligns across 7 bases. The CDR3 is 15 amino acids. Germline loops: CDR1 DFQATT, CDR2 SNEGSKA (reference sequence). Trimming cost V 5 bases and J 6 bases; bases outside gene matches: 12. The CDR3, as DNA: TGCAGTGCTTCGAGAGGGGGACAGAACGATGAAAAACTGTTTTTT. Residues: CSASRGGQNDEKLFF.

The rearrangement links TRBV7-8 to TRBJ1-1, with D possibly being TRBD1 (5 bases). V dropped 6 bases and J dropped 1 base, with 9 bases sitting between them. Germline V CDR1 and CDR2: SGHVS, FQNEAQ. The CDR3 covers 13 residues. The CDR3 sequence: CASRGRTNTEAFF. Here the CDR3 DNA reads TGTGCCAGCAGGGGACGTACGAACACTGAAGCTTTCTTT.